This T cell receptor (beta chain) was identified in a study of persistence of HIV-infected CD4 T cells. Note on this clone: The antigen remains unidentified.

The V segment lost 0 bases and the J segment 5 bases; nucleotides outside the gene matches: 4. This CDR3 comprises 15 residues. The germline V gene has CDR1 SGHKS and CDR2 YYEKEE (reference sequence). Overlapping HIV-1 Gag 15-mer peptides at about 1 ug per peptide per mL were used. Sorted nonresponding memory CD4+ T cells were CD40L-negative, CD69-negative, CD45RO-high. The immunoSEQ assay was version 4, run in survey mode. Libraries were prepared by immunoSEQ multiplex PCR; TCRdb keeps only in-frame clonotypes and omits some of them. The sample lists about 39,000 clones, over 75% occurring once. The receptor's source is an adult with HIV. The donor label of this sample is uncertain. The chain uses TRBV5-5 and TRBJ2-2; 7 nucleotides line up with TRBD1. The source was cultured CD4+ T cells from PBMCs, collected from a patient who received antiretroviral therapy. CDR3 sequence: CASSLADRETGELFF. As DNA, the CDR3 is TGTGCCAGCAGCTTGGCCGACAGGGAGACCGGGGAGCTGTTTTTT. The whole variable domain, remainder taken from reference TRBV5-5 and TRBJ2-2, is DAGVTQSPTHLIKTRGQQVTLRCSPISGHKSVSWYQQVLGQGPQFIFQYYEKEERGRGNFPDRFSARQFPNYSSELNVNALLLGDSALYLCASSLADRETGELFFGEGSRLTVL.